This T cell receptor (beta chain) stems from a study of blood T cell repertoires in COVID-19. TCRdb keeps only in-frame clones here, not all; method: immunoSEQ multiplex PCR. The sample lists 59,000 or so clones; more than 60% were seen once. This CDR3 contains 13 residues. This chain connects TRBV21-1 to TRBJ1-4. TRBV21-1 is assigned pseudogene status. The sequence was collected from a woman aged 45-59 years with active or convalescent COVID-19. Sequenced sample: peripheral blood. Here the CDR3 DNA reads TGTGCCAGCAGCTGTCCGCCCGGGGTTGGACTGTTTTTT. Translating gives CASSCPPGVGLFF.